A selection of T cell receptor beta chains follows, all from one sample in a study of T cells in Graves' hyperthyroidism and ophthalmopathy. One entry per CDR3 protein, called by TCRdb with MiXCR from the multiplex PCR reads. The sample contains 500,000 to 600,000 distinct CDR3 sequences, more than 45% of which appear only once. The sample taken for sequencing was peripheral blood or thyroid tissue (not recorded which). These receptors all come from a young woman with Graves' hyperthyroidism. The conserved cysteine and the conserved F or W are not part of the CDR3 here. Where a row states a size, it is once, few, many or the class of an expanded clone; other rows omit it.

TRBV20-1,TRBJ2-5,NA,SAVGAEETQY
TRBV7-2,TRBJ2-5,many,ASSLAGGTQY
TRBV20-1,TRBJ2-5,NA,SAIGDRWDPVETQY
TRBV20-1,TRBJ1-2,NA,SARRGPKDYGYT
TRBV29-1,TRBJ1-1,NA,SVITLNTEAF
TRBV10-3,TRBJ1-4,many,AISEKSPTNEKLF
TRBV3-1,TRBJ2-7,many,ASSQEKGTRRDEQY
TRBV12-3/TRBV12-4,TRBJ1-2,many,ASSLPGRGYT
TRBV7-3,TRBJ2-2,NA,ASSLTRGELF
TRBV24-1,TRBJ2-1,few,ATSVDYNEQF
TRBV7-9,TRBJ2-7,NA,ASSVGGGDEQY
TRBV19,TRBJ2-3,few,ASRGDRGTDTQY
TRBV7-3,TRBJ1-1,many,ASSFGGANTEAF
TRBV6-1,TRBJ1-1,NA,ASSYAQGDTEAF